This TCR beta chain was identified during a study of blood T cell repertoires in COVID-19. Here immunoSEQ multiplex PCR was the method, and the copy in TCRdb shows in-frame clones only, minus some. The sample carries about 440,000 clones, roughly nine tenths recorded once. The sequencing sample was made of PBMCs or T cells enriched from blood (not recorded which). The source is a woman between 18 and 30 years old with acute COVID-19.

CDR3 nucleotides: TGTGCCAGCAGCCAATTTAAGGGGACAGCTAATGAAAAACTGTTTTTT. It translates to CASSQFKGTANEKLFF. The chain couples TRBV3-1 (or the pseudogene TRBV3-2) to TRBJ1-4; 7 bases are shared with TRBD1. Per germline, CDR1 LGHDT and CDR2 YNNKEL (reference sequence). This CDR3 spans 16 amino acids. The V segment lost 2 bases and the J segment 3 bases; nucleotides outside the gene matches: 6.